The 18 T cell receptor beta chains below were found in one sample sequenced in a study of post-analysis software for immune sequencing data. Study-wide findings and caveats: Compared with controls, patients had more of about 5 TRBV segments, including TRBV5-6, TRBV5-1 and TRBV20-1.

These receptors have no known antigen. Sequencing libraries made from TCR beta cDNA carried unique molecular identifiers. A single record per CDR3 protein comes from TCRdb applying MiXCR to the PCR reads. The sample holds around 710,000 distinct CDR3 sequences, around 42% seen once. The specimen was blood. The origin of the receptors is a girl aged 10-17 years with multiple sclerosis.

The V call is TRBV4-1, the J call TRBJ2-4; maybe TRBD1 (5 bases). The J call may be mistaken, given a closer DNA end match to TRBJ2-7. Germline CDR1 and CDR2: MGHRA and YSYEKL. CDR3 size: 14 residues. CDR3 amino acids: CASSQGTTACEQYF. CDR3 in DNA: TGCGCCAGCAGCCAAGGGACAACAGCCTGCGAGCAGTACTTC.

This clonotype was seen at least ten times. V usage is TRBV20-1 and J usage is TRBJ2-1; 12 nucleotides match TRBD2. Germline CDR1 is DFQATT and CDR2 is SNEGSKA (reference sequence). Trimming cost V 6 bases and J 11 bases; bases outside gene matches: 2. CDR3 size: 11 residues. The DNA of the CDR3 is TGCAGTGCAACTAGCGGGAGGAAGCAGTTCTTC. It encodes CSATSGRKQFF.

In this sample, this clonotype turned up a few times. V and J are TRBV5-6 and TRBJ2-3, with 7 nucleotides matching TRBD2. The length of the CDR3 is 16 residues. The ends lost 4 bases at V and 1 base at J; junction bases unmatched: 9. CDR1 is SGHDT, CDR2 YYEEEE, per germline. This chain's CDR3 is CASSLTLGGGTDTQYF. CDR3 bases: TGTGCCAGCAGCCTTACCCTGGGAGGGGGCACAGATACGCAGTATTTT.

This clonotype was picked up a small number of times. The rearrangement links TRBV29-1 to TRBJ2-6; D unclear. The CDR3 covers 14 residues. Trimming left V 6 bases short and J 2 bases short, with 11 bases between. Germline CDR1 and CDR2: SQVTM and ANQGSEA. Here the CDR3 reads CSVQTVAGANVLTF. The CDR3 nucleotides read TGCAGCGTCCAGACTGTGGCTGGGGCCAACGTCCTGACTTTC.

The chain's CDR3 is CASSFGTPFVGDTQYF. The CDR3 coding sequence is TGTGCCAGCAGCTTTGGGACTCCCTTTGTCGGCGATACGCAGTATTTT. This chain uses TRBV11-1 with TRBJ2-3, with a weak D call TRBD2 (6 bases). The CDR3 has 16 residues. Trimming left V 3 bases short and J 6 bases short, with 19 bases between. Germline CDR1 is SGHAT and CDR2 is FQDESV (reference sequence).

This clonotype was counted between two and nine times. This chain uses TRBV4-1 with TRBJ2-7; 11 bases align to TRBD2. The ends lost 3 bases at V and 6 bases at J; junction bases unmatched: 7. This CDR3 contains 15 residues. Germline V gives CDR1 MGHRA, CDR2 YSYEKL. CDR3 nucleotides: TGCGCCAGCAGCCATGAACTAGCGGGAGTCCGCGAGCAGTACTTC. It codes for CASSHELAGVREQYF.

The rearrangement links TRBV10-3 to TRBJ2-1; 7 bases are shared with TRBD1. The germline V gene has CDR1 ENHRY and CDR2 SYGVKD. J was trimmed by 10 bases and V by 10 bases; bases with no gene match: 13. The CDR3 is made up of 13 amino acids. CDR3 in amino acids: CATTGQAVGEQFF. Written as DNA, the CDR3 is TGTGCCACCACAGGACAGGCTGTGGGCGAGCAGTTCTTC.

The chain has TRBV4-1 and TRBJ1-1; 8 bases are a match to TRBD1. Losses at the gene ends were 3 bases for V and 7 bases for J; bases not matched to a gene: 7. The CDR3 is made up of 14 amino acids. The germline V gene encodes CDR1 MGHRA and CDR2 YSYEKL. The CDR3 protein is CASSQLDRADEAFF. The CDR3 region has the DNA TGCGCCAGCAGCCAGCTGGACAGGGCTGATGAAGCTTTCTTT.

V and J are TRBV6-5 and TRBJ2-2; no firm D call. Germline-derived CDR1 and CDR2 are MNHEY and SVGAGI. The V end lost 6 bases, the J end lost 3 bases, and 11 bases lay between the germline ends. This CDR3 is built from 14 residues. CDR3 residues: CASRLAVDTGELFF. The DNA of the CDR3 is TGTGCCAGCAGGTTAGCAGTGGACACCGGGGAGCTGTTTTTT.

The chain combines TRBV2 with TRBJ2-5, with no clear D. The germline V gene has CDR1 SNHLY and CDR2 FYNNEI. The CDR3 is made up of 14 amino acids. The V and J ends lost 3 bases and 1 base respectively, with 9 bases between them. As DNA, the CDR3 is TGTGCCAGCAGTGACCCGGCAGCCCAAGAGACCCAGTACTTC. Its protein is CASSDPAAQETQYF. Using reference TRBV2 and TRBJ2-5 for the parts outside the CDR3, the full variable domain is EPEVTQTPSHQVTQMGQEVILRCVPISNHLYFYWYRQILGQKVEFLVSFYNNEISEKSEIFDDQFSVERPDGSNFTLKIRSTKLEDSAMYFCASSDPAAQETQYFGPGTRLLVL.

This clonotype has just one count. The V gene is TRBV10-3, the J gene TRBJ1-1; D gene ambiguous. V shed 6 bases and J shed 1 base, with 9 bases lying between them. CDR3 length: 13 amino acids. Looked up from germline, CDR1 is ENHRY and CDR2 is SYGVKD. This CDR3 reads CAISPFTNTEAFF. The CDR3 coding sequence is TGTGCCATCAGCCCCTTTACGAACACTGAAGCTTTCTTT.

The chain is built from TRBV7-9 and TRBJ1-2, with unresolved D. Per germline, CDR1 SEHNR and CDR2 FQNEAQ (reference sequence). The CDR3 spans 12 residues. The germline V and J ends were trimmed by 1 base and 7 bases, with 7 bases remaining between them. CDR3 nucleotides: TGTGCCAGCAGCTTAGACCCTGTTGGCTACACCTTC. It translates to CASSLDPVGYTF.

This clonotype showed up just a few times. This CDR3 reads CSATINRGGNQPQHF. The CDR3 DNA reads TGCAGTGCTACGATAAACAGGGGGGGCAATCAGCCCCAGCATTTT. V usage is TRBV20-1 and J usage is TRBJ1-5; 8 positions agree with TRBD1. The V segment lost 4 bases and the J segment 2 bases; nucleotides outside the gene matches: 7. Germline V gene data show CDR1 as DFQATT and CDR2 as SNEGSKA (reference sequence). The CDR3 has 15 amino acids.

The chain recombines TRBV7-8 with TRBJ2-7; D might be TRBD2 (6 bases). The CDR3 runs 16 residues. V lost 2 bases to trimming and J lost 5 bases, with 19 bases between them. CDR1 SGHVS and CDR2 FQNEAQ come from the germline V gene. The CDR3 DNA reads as TGTGCCAGCAGCTTACTTTCGGAGGGAAGTAGCGACGAGCAGTACTTC. It encodes CASSLLSEGSSDEQYF. The full variable domain, completed using reference TRBV7-8 and TRBJ2-7, is GAGVSQSPRYKVAKRGQDVALRCDPISGHVSLFWYQQALGQGPEFLTYFQNEAQLDKSGLPSDRFFAERPEGSVSTLKIQRTQQEDSAVYLCASSLLSEGSSDEQYFGPGTRLTVT.

The genes are TRBV6-5 and TRBJ2-3; 10 bases are shared with TRBD2. The CDR3 length is 16 residues. Germline CDR1 and CDR2: MNHEY and SVGAGI. J gave up 13 bases and V 2 bases, and 15 bases lay outside the gene matches. For the CDR3, the DNA is TGTGCCAGCAGTTACAACCTAGCGGGAGTAGCCTTTAGGAAGTATTTT. Encoded protein: CASSYNLAGVAFRKYF.

This clonotype has only one observation. The chain combines TRBV7-9 with TRBJ1-1, with 7 nucleotides matching TRBD1. The CDR3 totals 12 residues. The V and J ends lost 5 bases and 9 bases, in that order; junction bases with no gene match: 6. The germline gives CDR1 SEHNR, CDR2 FQNEAQ (reference sequence). CDR3 nucleotides: TGTGCCAGCAGCATCAGACAGGGAAAAGCTTTCTTT. The encoded protein is CASSIRQGKAFF.

A few counts support this clonotype. The chain links TRBV28 to TRBJ2-5; 13 nucleotides line up with TRBD2. With 4 bases clipped from V and 2 bases from J, the junction kept 1 base outside the gene matches. From germline, CDR1 is MDHEN and CDR2 SYDVKM. This CDR3 has 15 residues. The CDR3 bases are TGTGCCAGCAGTTGGGGACTAGCGGGACAAGAGACCCAGTACTTC. Translated, it gives CASSWGLAGQETQYF.

As to this clonotype: The conserved closing phenylalanine or tryptophan is absent in this CDR3, likely reflecting a read error. This sequence joins TRBV5-1 and TRBJ2-3; D call uncertain. Trimming left V 4 bases short and J 6 bases short, with 9 bases between. The CDR3 consists of 12 residues. Germline CDR1 reads SGHRS; CDR2 reads YFSETQ. DNA for the CDR3: TGCGCCAGCAGCGACTGGTTGGATACGCAGTATGGT. It is translated as CASSDWLDTQYG.